These 27 T cell receptor beta chains came from one sample sequenced in a study of cytomegalovirus exposure and HLA in healthy donors. The PCR had 60 Vbeta and 13 Jbeta primers. Generated by immunoSEQ multiplex PCR, the TCRdb table keeps only in-frame clones and is missing some. This sample has fewer than 200,000 clones; 65% to 75% occur once, and the top ten carry 2% to 3%. Sequencing was done on a sample of PBMCs. The receptors originated from a human donor in good health.

CDR3 DNA sequence: TGTGCCAGCAGCTTAGGCGGGGGTCACGAGACCCAGTACTTC. Translating it yields CASSLGGGHETQYF. This chain uses TRBV11-3 with TRBJ2-5; TRBD2 matches 7 bases. The length of the CDR3 is 14 residues. Germline-derived CDR1 and CDR2 are SGHNT and YENEEA. The V and J ends lost 1 base and 5 bases, in that order; junction bases with no gene match: 4.

Here the CDR3 DNA reads TGTGCCAGCTCACGAACGGGACAGGGGGGAGAGCAGTACTTC. It encodes CASSRTGQGGEQYF. The chain uses TRBV18 and TRBJ2-7; 11 bases match TRBD1. The CDR3 is 14 residues long. V trimming: 4 bases; J trimming: 7 bases; junction bases outside the gene matches: 6. The germline V gene encodes CDR1 KGHSH and CDR2 LQKENI.

V usage is TRBV2 and J usage is TRBJ2-1; 11 positions match TRBD2. Per germline, CDR1 SNHLY and CDR2 FYNNEI. The trim removed 4 bases at V and 8 bases at J, leaving 10 bases unmatched. This CDR3 is built from 16 residues. CDR3 protein: CASSVRLAGGGDEQFF. CDR3 DNA: TGTGCCAGCAGTGTGCGCCTAGCGGGGGGCGGGGATGAGCAGTTCTTC. Full variable domain (rest looked up from reference TRBV2 and TRBJ2-1): EPEVTQTPSHQVTQMGQEVILRCVPISNHLYFYWYRQILGQKVEFLVSFYNNEISEKSEIFDDQFSVERPDGSNFTLKIRSTKLEDSAMYFCASSVRLAGGGDEQFFGPGTRLTVL.

The rearrangement joins TRBV5-6 to TRBJ2-5; D is uncertain. The end of the DNA fits TRBJ2-7 better, so the J call may be wrong. Germline V lookup: CDR1 SGHDT, CDR2 YYEEEE. The CDR3 covers 12 residues. The CDR3 region has the DNA TGTGCCAGCAGCTTGTCTTCCTACGAGCAGTACTTC. Translated, it gives CASSLSSYEQYF.

The chain combines TRBV5-4 with TRBJ2-5, with 10 positions matching TRBD1. Matching the DNA end better, TRBJ2-7 makes the J call doubtful. CDR3 length equals 14 residues. Germline loops: CDR1 SGHNT, CDR2 YYREEE (reference sequence). Written as DNA, the CDR3 is TGTGCCAGCAGCTTGGGACAGGGGGCGATCGAGCAGTACTTC. Its protein product is CASSLGQGAIEQYF.

The chain couples TRBV9 to TRBJ2-2; TRBD2 matches 9 bases. This CDR3 is built from 17 residues. Germline V lookup: CDR1 SGDLS, CDR2 YYNGEE. V was pared by 3 bases and J by 5 bases, with 11 bases of the junction left unmatched. The CDR3 region is CASSARAGGRWTGELFF. The CDR3 DNA reads as TGTGCCAGCAGCGCCCGTGCGGGGGGGCGATGGACCGGGGAGCTGTTTTTT.

A few counts support this clone. V usage is TRBV29-1 and J usage is TRBJ1-2; TRBD1 aligns across 7 bases. This CDR3 has 10 residues. V lost 6 bases and J lost 13; bases outside the gene matches: 8. Germline V CDR1 and CDR2: SQVTM, ANQGSEA. The CDR3 protein is CSVGTDGATF. The CDR3 DNA reads TGCAGCGTAGGGACAGATGGCGCCACCTTC.

The chain uses TRBV7-3 and TRBJ2-5; TRBD1 matches at 11 bases. Germline CDR1 SGHTA, CDR2 FQGTGA. There are 16 residues in the CDR3. V trimming: 4 bases; J trimming: 2 bases; junction bases outside the gene matches: 6. In DNA, the CDR3 is TGTGCCAGCAGCTCGTTCGGGACAGGGGGTCAAGAGACCCAGTACTTC. Its protein product is CASSSFGTGGQETQYF.

The chain carries TRBV6-1 and TRBJ1-5; TRBD1 agrees at 7 bases. The CDR3 covers 15 residues. After removal of 10 bases from V and 0 bases from J, the junction contained 9 bases not matched to a gene. Germline loops: CDR1 MNHNS, CDR2 SASEGT. The CDR3 region is CATRTGPYSNQPQHF. The CDR3 DNA reads as TGTGCCACCAGGACAGGCCCTTATAGCAATCAGCCCCAGCATTTT.

Regarding this clone: Different DNA sequences within this sample yield the same CDR3. CDR3 residues: CSVGDRENTEAFF. The CDR3 DNA is TGCAGCGTGGGGGACAGGGAGAACACTGAAGCTTTCTTT. The J gene is TRBJ1-1, the V gene TRBV29-1, with TRBD1 matching 9 bases. The CDR3 has 13 amino acids. In germline, CDR1 is SQVTM, CDR2 ANQGSEA. The trim removed 6 bases at V and 1 base at J, leaving 3 bases unmatched.

The chain couples TRBV9 to TRBJ1-1; D is ambiguous. Trimming removed 0 bases from V and 2 bases from J, with 11 bases in between. CDR3 length: 15 amino acids. Germline loops: CDR1 SGDLS, CDR2 YYNGEE. The CDR3 DNA reads TGTGCCAGCAGCGTAGCGCCGAGGGTAAACACTGAAGCTTTCTTT. It specifies CASSVAPRVNTEAFF.

The gene calls are TRBV4-1 and TRBJ1-1; D is ambiguous. Germline loops: CDR1 MGHRA, CDR2 YSYEKL. The CDR3 extends over 15 amino acids. V dropped 1 base and J dropped 6 bases, with 15 bases sitting between them. The CDR3 sequence: CASSQVVSGLAEAFF. The CDR3 region has the DNA TGCGCCAGCAGCCAAGTGGTGTCGGGGTTAGCTGAAGCTTTCTTT.

The chain employs TRBV18 and TRBJ1-2; maybe TRBD1 (5 bases). Germline loops: CDR1 KGHSH, CDR2 LQKENI. The V gene lost 6 bases and the J gene lost 3 bases, with 14 bases spanning the gap. The CDR3 spans 14 residues. This chain's CDR3 is CASSEVTGDYGYTF. CDR3 in DNA: TGTGCCAGCTCCGAGGTTACGGGGGACTATGGCTACACCTTC.

This chain connects TRBV2 to TRBJ2-7; TRBD2 is a possible D gene (6 bases). V was pared by 4 bases and J by 7 bases, with 17 bases between. CDR3 length: 14 amino acids. The germline CDR1 and CDR2 sequences are SNHLY and FYNNEI. The CDR3 nucleotides read TGTGCCAGCAGTGGTCAGGGAGGAGGGTCTGAGCAGTACTTC. Translation gives CASSGQGGGSEQYF.

The chain joins TRBV7-2 to TRBJ1-2; 10 positions match TRBD1. CDR3 length: 15 amino acids. V gave up 4 bases and J gave up 8 bases; unmatched junction bases: 10. In germline, CDR1 is SGHTA, CDR2 FQGNSA. For the CDR3, the DNA is TGTGCCAGCAGCTCAACGGGACAGGGGTCCGACGGCTACACCTTC. Translation gives CASSSTGQGSDGYTF.

The V call is TRBV19, the J call TRBJ1-3, with D unresolved. CDR1 and CDR2 from the germline V gene are LNHDA and SQIVND (reference sequence). This CDR3 has 16 residues. V gave up 1 base and J gave up 0 bases, with 10 bases separating them. This chain's CDR3 is CASSIGTHSSGNTIYF. In DNA form, the CDR3 reads TGTGCCAGTAGTATAGGTACCCACAGCTCTGGAAACACCATATATTTT.

This clone was detected only a few times. The CDR3 DNA sequence: TGTGCCAGCAGCTTGGTCACAGGGGGCGTCTCTGAAGCTTTCTTT. Amino acids: CASSLVTGGVSEAFF. The rearrangement uses TRBV5-6 and TRBJ1-1, with TRBD1 matching over 9 bases. Germline CDR1 reads SGHDT; CDR2 reads YYEEEE. The CDR3 contains 15 residues. V dropped 0 bases and J dropped 6; count of bases not matched to a gene: 6.

CDR3 coding DNA: TGTGCCAGCAGTTTCCTCAATCAGCCCCAGCATTTT. Translated, it gives CASSFLNQPQHF. The chain links TRBV28 to TRBJ1-5; D unclear. V was clipped by 3 bases and J by 3 bases, with 3 bases between them. The length of the CDR3 is 12 residues. CDR1 is MDHEN and CDR2 is SYDVKM in the germline V gene.

For the CDR3, the DNA is TGTGCCACCGGCGGGACGGACGCCTACGAGCAGTACTTC. It translates to CATGGTDAYEQYF. The V call is TRBV19, the J call TRBJ2-7; TRBD2 might be the D (6 bases). The ends were cut back, 10 bases at V and 2 bases at J, with 15 bases in the middle. The CDR3 is 13 amino acids. Germline V lookup: CDR1 LNHDA, CDR2 SQIVND (reference sequence).

V and J are TRBV6-5 and TRBJ1-6; no firm D call. In germline, CDR1 is MNHEY, CDR2 SVGAGI. This CDR3 has 12 residues. With 5 bases removed from V and 9 bases from J, the gap between germline ends came to 8 bases. The CDR3 DNA follows: TGTGCCAGCAGTCTCCTCAGTTCACCCCTCCACTTT. Its translation: CASSLLSSPLHF.

The chain is built from TRBV4-1 and TRBJ1-1; 7 positions match TRBD1. V was clipped by 4 bases and J by 1 base; unmatched bases: 6. The CDR3 runs to 15 residues. Germline V lookup: CDR1 MGHRA, CDR2 YSYEKL. Written as DNA, the CDR3 is TGCGCCAGCAGCCTCACCCGGACAGGGAACACTGAAGCTTTCTTT. It is translated as CASSLTRTGNTEAFF.

The CDR3 reads CASGPSGGWYEQYF. The CDR3 nucleotides are TGTGCCAGCGGGCCCAGCGGGGGGTGGTACGAGCAGTACTTC. The rearrangement uses TRBV27 and TRBJ2-7; 9 bases match TRBD2. Germline CDR1 MNHEY, CDR2 SMNVEV (reference sequence). The CDR3 has 14 residues. V shed 8 bases, J shed 4 bases, and the junction held 9 bases outside the gene matches.

This clone was counted only a few times. This chain joins TRBV7-2 and TRBJ1-2; 8 bases agree with TRBD1. After removal of 5 bases from V and 0 bases from J, the junction contained 8 bases not matched to a gene. From germline, CDR1 is SGHTA and CDR2 FQGNSA. This CDR3 has 16 residues. CDR3 amino acids: CASSHLLQGANYGYTF. For the CDR3, the DNA is TGTGCCAGCAGCCACCTTTTACAGGGGGCTAACTATGGCTACACCTTC.

The genes are TRBV4-1 and TRBJ2-3; D may be TRBD2 (5 bases). Per germline, CDR1 MGHRA and CDR2 YSYEKL. Trimming removed 0 bases from V and 4 bases from J, with 14 bases in between. The CDR3 covers 16 residues. The CDR3 loop is CASSQENPSPPDTQYF. The CDR3 DNA reads TGCGCCAGCAGCCAAGAGAATCCTAGCCCCCCAGATACGCAGTATTTT.

The chain recombines TRBV7-6 with TRBJ1-3; a possible D gene is TRBD1 (6 bases). Germline V gene data show CDR1 as SGHVS and CDR2 as FNYEAQ. The CDR3 length is 18 residues. V was trimmed by 0 bases and J by 0 bases, leaving 15 bases between them. The CDR3 DNA is TGTGCCAGCAGCTTAGCGCACAGGGCCGTTAGCTCTGGAAACACCATATATTTT. Translating it yields CASSLAHRAVSSGNTIYF.

The chain uses TRBV7-9 and TRBJ2-1; TRBD1 aligns across 9 bases. Germline V gene lookup returns CDR1 SEHNR and CDR2 FQNEAQ (reference sequence). V lost 2 bases and J lost 6; bases outside the gene matches: 8. This CDR3 contains 16 residues. CDR3 in amino acids: CASSLNSQGAFNEQFF. The CDR3 DNA reads as TGTGCCAGCAGCTTAAATTCACAGGGGGCATTCAATGAGCAGTTCTTC.

The gene calls are TRBV5-5 and TRBJ1-1; D remains unclear. Germline values: CDR1 SGHKS, CDR2 YYEKEE (reference sequence). The length of the CDR3 is 16 residues. V gave up 0 bases and J gave up 1 base, with 13 bases separating them. CDR3: CASSLEIGVGNTEAFF. The CDR3, as DNA: TGTGCCAGCAGCTTGGAGATCGGGGTTGGGAACACTGAAGCTTTCTTT.